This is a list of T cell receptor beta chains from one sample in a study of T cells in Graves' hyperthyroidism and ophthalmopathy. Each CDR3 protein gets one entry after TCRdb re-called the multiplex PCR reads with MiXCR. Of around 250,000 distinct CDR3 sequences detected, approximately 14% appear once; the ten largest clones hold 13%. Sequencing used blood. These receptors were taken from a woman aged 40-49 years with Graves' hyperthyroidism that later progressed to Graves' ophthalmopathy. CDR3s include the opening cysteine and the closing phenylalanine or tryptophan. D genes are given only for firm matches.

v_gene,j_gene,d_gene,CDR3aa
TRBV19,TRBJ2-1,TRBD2,CASSIRLAGVVFHEQFF
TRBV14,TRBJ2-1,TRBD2,CASSRTSGSETMRQFF
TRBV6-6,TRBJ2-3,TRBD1,CASSYGFSTGTDTQYF
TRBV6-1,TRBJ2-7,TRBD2,CASSQGLAGYEQYF
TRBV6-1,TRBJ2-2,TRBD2,CASRLGGGLAGGPGELFF
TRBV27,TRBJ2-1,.,CASSPPGDEQFF
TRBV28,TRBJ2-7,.,CASISSSYEQYF
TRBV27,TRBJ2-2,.,CASSFRAGAPYFPYTGKLFF
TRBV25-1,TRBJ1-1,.,CASNEGPTEAFF
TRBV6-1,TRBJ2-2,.,CASSKGQNTGELFF
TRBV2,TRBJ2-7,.,CASSRETYEQYF
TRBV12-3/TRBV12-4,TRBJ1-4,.,CASSLRGSNEKLFF
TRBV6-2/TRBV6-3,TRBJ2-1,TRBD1,CASSYPTGTEYNEQFF
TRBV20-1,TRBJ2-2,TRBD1,CSALGQISTGELFF
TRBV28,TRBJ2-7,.,CASWTSQYEQYF
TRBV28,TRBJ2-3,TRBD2,CASSLGIGTSGRARRTDTQYF
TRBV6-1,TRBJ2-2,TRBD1,CASSPWTGLEELFF
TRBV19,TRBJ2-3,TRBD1,CASSSTGGTDTQYF
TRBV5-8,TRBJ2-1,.,CASSLAKGTSYNEQFF
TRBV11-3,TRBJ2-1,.,CASSPRDFYNEQFF
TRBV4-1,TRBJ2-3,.,CASSPGQPSTDTQYF
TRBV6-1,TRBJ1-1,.,CASRKMGSGTEAFF
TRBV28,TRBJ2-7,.,CASRPGGGEQYF
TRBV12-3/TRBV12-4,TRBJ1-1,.,CASGVAAVNTEAFF
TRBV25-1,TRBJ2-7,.,CASSFGGHEQYF
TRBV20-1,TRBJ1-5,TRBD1,CSARDRDRGQDQPQHF
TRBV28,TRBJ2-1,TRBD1,CASNSPAAGTGRDEQFF
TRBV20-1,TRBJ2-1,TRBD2,CSATGLAVNNEQFF